Listed below are T cell receptor beta chains from one sample, sequenced in a study of T cells in Graves' hyperthyroidism and ophthalmopathy. One entry per CDR3 protein results from TCRdb running MiXCR on the multiplex PCR reads. The sample contains about 59,000 distinct CDR3 sequences, roughly 50% of which appear only once. Sequenced: blood. These TCRs come from a woman in her sixties with Graves' ophthalmopathy. Both conserved end residues are part of each CDR3. Fields, in order: J gene, D gene, clone size, CDR3 length, V gene, CDR3 protein, CDR3 DNA. D genes are given only for firm matches. Only some rows state a clone size, as once, few, many or a class for expanded clones.

>TRBJ1-1|-|-|12|TRBV14
CACSRWLTEAFF
TGTGCCTGCAGCCGATGGTTAACTGAAGCTTTCTTC
>TRBJ1-2|-|-|15|TRBV18
CASSLNREANYGYTF
TGTGCCAGCTCACTCAACAGGGAAGCTAACTATGGCTACACCTTC
>TRBJ2-7|TRBD1|-|13|TRBV20-1
CSAPGQGPDEQYF
TGCAGTGCCCCGGGACAGGGGCCGGACGAGCAGTACTTC
>TRBJ1-4|TRBD1|many|14|TRBV20-1
CSARPGGGNEKLFF
TGCAGTGCTAGACCAGGGGGGGGGAATGAAAAACTGTTTTTT
>TRBJ2-7|TRBD2|many|13|TRBV2
CASKGGGAGEQYF
TGTGCCAGCAAGGGCGGGGGGGCCGGCGAGCAGTACTTC
>TRBJ2-1|TRBD1|-|16|TRBV5-4
CASSLEQGVRQDEQFF
TGTGCCAGCAGCTTGGAACAGGGGGTTCGCCAAGATGAGCAGTTCTTC
>TRBJ2-3|-|medium-sized|12|TRBV29-1
CSVSANTDTQYF
TGCAGCGTCAGCGCTAACACAGATACGCAGTATTTT
>TRBJ1-1|-|many|14|TRBV6-2/TRBV6-3
CASKLMGGFSEAFF
TGTGCCAGCAAATTAATGGGGGGGTTCTCTGAAGCTTTCTTT
>TRBJ2-7|TRBD2|-|15|TRBV7-2
CASSPRTSGSYEQYF
TGTGCCAGCAGCCCACGGACTAGCGGGAGCTACGAGCAGTACTTC
>TRBJ1-5|-|many|13|TRBV12-3/TRBV12-4
CASTRARNQPQHF
TGTGCCAGCACCCGGGCCCGGAATCAGCCCCAGCATTTT
>TRBJ1-1|-|-|13|TRBV12-3/TRBV12-4
CASSFLGAGEAFF
TGTGCCAGCAGTTTCTTAGGGGCCGGTGAAGCTTTCTTT
>TRBJ2-2|TRBD2|many|15|TRBV20-1
CSATLAGANTGELFF
TGCAGTGCTACCCTAGCGGGGGCAAACACCGGGGAGCTGTTTTTT
>TRBJ2-1|TRBD1|-|14|TRBV2
CASSPSRGRNEQLF
TGTGCCAGCAGCCCATCCAGGGGGCGGAATGAGCAGCTCTTC
>TRBJ2-1|TRBD2|-|16|TRBV5-1
CASRPSAGGSDTEQFF
TGCGCCAGCCGCCCTTCGGCGGGGGGTTCGGACACTGAGCAGTTCTTC
>TRBJ2-1|TRBD2|many|16|TRBV19
CASSIPPAGGGNEQFF
TGTGCCAGTAGTATCCCCCCAGCGGGAGGGGGCAATGAGCAGTTCTTC
>TRBJ1-2|-|-|15|TRBV7-2
CASSLFYPGVNGYTF
TGTGCCAGCAGCCTATTTTATCCAGGGGTTAATGGCTACACCTTC
>TRBJ2-3|TRBD1|many|19|TRBV9
CASSVVRTLKGTVTDTQYF
TGTGCCAGCAGCGTAGTCAGAACATTAAAGGGGACAGTTACAGATACGCAGTATTTT
>TRBJ2-5|-|many|13|TRBV18
CASSAGRRETQYF
TGTGCCAGCTCAGCGGGGCGCCGGGAGACCCAGTACTTC
>TRBJ2-2|-|many|13|TRBV6-4
CASSDTPVGELFF
TGTGCCAGCAGTGACACGCCCGTTGGGGAGCTGTTTTTT
>TRBJ1-5|TRBD1|medium-sized|14|TRBV10-3
CAISSDRGNQPQHF
TGTGCCATCAGCTCGGACAGGGGAAATCAGCCCCAGCATTTT
>TRBJ1-1|-|-|14|TRBV15
CATSRDFGNTEAFF
TGTGCCACCAGCAGAGATTTTGGGAACACTGAAGCTTTCTTT
>TRBJ2-1|-|-|14|TRBV18
CASSPGFGGGEQFF
TGTGCCAGCTCACCTGGGTTTGGGGGTGGTGAGCAGTTCTTC
>TRBJ2-3|-|many|14|TRBV10-1
CASSDGGHTDTQYF
TGCGCCAGCAGCGACGGGGGACACACAGATACGCAGTATTTT
>TRBJ2-2|TRBD1|many|15|TRBV10-1
CASSPRQGRAGELFF
TGCGCCAGCAGTCCTCGACAGGGAAGGGCCGGGGAGCTGTTTTTT
>TRBJ1-4|TRBD1|-|13|TRBV20-1
CSARQGANEKLFF
TGCAGTGCTAGACAGGGGGCTAATGAAAAACTGTTTTTT
>TRBJ1-4|TRBD1|-|16|TRBV4-3
CASSQNTGEPNEKLFF
TGCGCCAGCAGCCAAAATACAGGGGAACCTAATGAAAAACTGTTTTTT